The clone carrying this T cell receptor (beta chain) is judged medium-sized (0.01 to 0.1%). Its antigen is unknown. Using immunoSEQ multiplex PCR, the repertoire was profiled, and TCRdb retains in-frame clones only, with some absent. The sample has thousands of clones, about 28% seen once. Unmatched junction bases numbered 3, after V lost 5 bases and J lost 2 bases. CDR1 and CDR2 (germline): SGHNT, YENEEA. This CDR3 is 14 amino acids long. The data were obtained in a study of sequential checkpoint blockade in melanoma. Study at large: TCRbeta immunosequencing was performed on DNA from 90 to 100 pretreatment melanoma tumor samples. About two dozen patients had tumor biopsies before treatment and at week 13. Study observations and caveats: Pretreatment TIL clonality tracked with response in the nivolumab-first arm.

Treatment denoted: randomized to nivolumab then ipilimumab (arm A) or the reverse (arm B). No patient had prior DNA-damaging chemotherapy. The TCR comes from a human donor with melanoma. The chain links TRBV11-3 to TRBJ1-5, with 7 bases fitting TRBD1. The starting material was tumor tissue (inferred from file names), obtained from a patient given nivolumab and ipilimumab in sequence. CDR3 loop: CASSLTGGNQPQHF. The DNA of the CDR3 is TGTGCCAGCAGCCTCACAGGGGGCAATCAGCCCCAGCATTTT.